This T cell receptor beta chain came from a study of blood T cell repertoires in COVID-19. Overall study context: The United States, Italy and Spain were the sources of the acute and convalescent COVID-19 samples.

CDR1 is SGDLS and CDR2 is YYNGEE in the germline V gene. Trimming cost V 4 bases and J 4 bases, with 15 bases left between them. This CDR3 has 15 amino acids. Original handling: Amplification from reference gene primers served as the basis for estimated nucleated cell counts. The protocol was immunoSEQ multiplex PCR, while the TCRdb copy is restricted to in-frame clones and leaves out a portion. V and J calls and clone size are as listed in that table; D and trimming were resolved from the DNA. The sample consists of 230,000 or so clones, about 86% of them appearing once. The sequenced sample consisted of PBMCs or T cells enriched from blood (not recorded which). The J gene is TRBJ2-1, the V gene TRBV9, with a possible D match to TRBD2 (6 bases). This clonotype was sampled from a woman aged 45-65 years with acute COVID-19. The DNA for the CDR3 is TGTGCCAGCAGCCCCCCCCCTAGCGTATACAATGAGCAGTTCTTC. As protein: CASSPPPSVYNEQFF.